This TCR beta chain was sequenced in a study of CD8+CD57+ T cells in acquired aplastic anemia. Study in general: An average of around 3.5 ug of DNA was obtained from sorted CD4+ and CD8+ cells.

It was patients with CD8+CD57+ cell expansion by flow cytometry who were chosen for sequencing. This clonotype was picked up many times. The antigen is undetermined. Regarding the study as a whole: Between the patient and control groups, CD8+ Simpson's diversity did not differ significantly. The number of CD8+ CDR3 sequences shared by patients and controls was twenty-nine.

Genomic DNA, the template, was used for profiling of the TCR beta VDJ and CDR3. TCRdb itself ran the reads through MiXCR, one entry per CDR3 protein. The sample contains 150,000 to 160,000 distinct CDR3 sequences, around half of which appear only once. Per the germline V gene, CDR1 is SGHVS and CDR2 is FQNEAQ. Between the trimmed V and J ends, which lost 1 base and 10 bases, there was a span of 13 bases. This CDR3 has 13 residues. The gene calls are TRBV7-8 and TRBJ1-1; a possible D gene is TRBD1 (6 bases). This receptor was identified in a human donor with aplastic anemia. Sequenced input: sorted CD4+, CD8+, or CD8+CD57+ T cells (not recorded which) from PBMCs. CDR3 in amino acids: CASSLESTGPAFF. CDR3 coding DNA: TGTGCCAGCAGCTTAGAGTCCACAGGGCCAGCTTTCTTT.